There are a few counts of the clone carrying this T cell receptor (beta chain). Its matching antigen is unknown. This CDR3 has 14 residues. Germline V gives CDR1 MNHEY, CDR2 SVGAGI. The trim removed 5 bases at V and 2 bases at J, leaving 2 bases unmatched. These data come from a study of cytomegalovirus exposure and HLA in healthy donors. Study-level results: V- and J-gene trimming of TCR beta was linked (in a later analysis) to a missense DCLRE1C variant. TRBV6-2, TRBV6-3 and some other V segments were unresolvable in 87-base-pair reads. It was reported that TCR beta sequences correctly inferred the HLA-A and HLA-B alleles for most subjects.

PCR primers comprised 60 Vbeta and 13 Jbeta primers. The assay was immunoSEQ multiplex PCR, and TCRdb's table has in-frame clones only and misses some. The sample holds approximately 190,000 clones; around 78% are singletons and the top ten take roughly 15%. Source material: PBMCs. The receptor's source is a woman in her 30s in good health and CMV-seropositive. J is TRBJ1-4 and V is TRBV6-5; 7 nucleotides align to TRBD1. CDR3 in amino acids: CASSKQGTNEKLFF. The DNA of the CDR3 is TGTGCCAGCAGTAAACAGGGGACTAATGAAAAACTGTTTTTT.